This T cell receptor (beta chain) came from a study of a mutant IDH1 vaccine in newly diagnosed glioma. Overall study context: The initiation of vaccination occurred 4-6 weeks after radiotherapy alone, or with temozolomide cycles. Patients' prior therapy spanned radiotherapy, temozolomide, or both; most underwent both.

Time point specified: week 47, end of study. Every single dose of the vaccine, 300 ug of mutant IDH1 20-mer peptide, came with topical imiquimod. Each patient was administered eight vaccinations, scheduled in weeks 1, 3, 5, 7, 11, 15, 19 and 23. Sequencing was performed with immunoSEQ multiplex PCR; in TCRdb, only in-frame clones are kept and a portion is missing. The sample lists tens of thousands of clones, approximately 89% occurring once. CDR3 length: 14 residues. Trimming shortened V by 3 bases and J by 6 bases, and 13 bases separated the two germline ends. The germline CDR1 and CDR2 sequences are WSHSY and SAAADI. Study outcomes and limitations: There were vaccine-induced immune responses in about 92% of the patients.

A remark on this clone: Its antigen remains unidentified.

The TCR sequence derives from a woman aged 50 to 60 with glioma. The sequences come from PBMCs, collected from a glioma patient whose treatment included an IDH1 peptide vaccine. The chain recombines TRBV10-2 with TRBJ2-3; D is unclear. In DNA form, the CDR3 reads TGCGCCAGCAGTGACTCTTCTAAACGTGATACGCAGTATTTT. Amino acid sequence: CASSDSSKRDTQYF.